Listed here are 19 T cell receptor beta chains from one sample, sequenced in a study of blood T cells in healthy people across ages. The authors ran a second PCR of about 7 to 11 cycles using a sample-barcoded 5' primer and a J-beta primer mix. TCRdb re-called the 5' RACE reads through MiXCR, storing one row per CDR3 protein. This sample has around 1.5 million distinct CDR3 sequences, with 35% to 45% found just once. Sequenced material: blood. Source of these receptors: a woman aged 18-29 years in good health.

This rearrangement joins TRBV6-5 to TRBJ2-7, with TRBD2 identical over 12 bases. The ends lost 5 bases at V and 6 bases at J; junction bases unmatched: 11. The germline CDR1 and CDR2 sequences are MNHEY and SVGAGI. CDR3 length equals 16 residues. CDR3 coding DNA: TGTGCCAGCAGTCCGTCGCGAGGACTAGCGGGAATCGAGCAGTACTTC. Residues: CASSPSRGLAGIEQYF.

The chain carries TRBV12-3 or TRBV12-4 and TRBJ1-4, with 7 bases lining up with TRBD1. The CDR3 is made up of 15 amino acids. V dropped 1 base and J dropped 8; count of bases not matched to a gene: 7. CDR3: CASSLEGAYVEKLFF. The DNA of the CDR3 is TGTGCCAGCAGTTTAGAGGGGGCGTACGTAGAAAAACTGTTTTTT.

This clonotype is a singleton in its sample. CDR3 DNA sequence: TGTGCCAGCAGCCCCGGGACAGCTAAAGAGACCCAGTACTTC. Its protein product is CASSPGTAKETQYF. The V call is TRBV11-2, the J call TRBJ2-7; TRBD1 aligns across 7 bases. The closer fit of TRBJ2-5 to the DNA end suggests the J call may be wrong. Germline V gene sequence: CDR1 SGHAT, CDR2 FQNNGV. This CDR3 has 14 amino acids.

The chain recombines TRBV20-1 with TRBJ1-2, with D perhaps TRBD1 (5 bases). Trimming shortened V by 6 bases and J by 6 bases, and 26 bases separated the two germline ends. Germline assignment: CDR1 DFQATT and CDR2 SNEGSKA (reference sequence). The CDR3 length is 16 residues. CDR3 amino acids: CSAEIPYRQGRDGYTF. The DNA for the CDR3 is TGCAGTGCCGAGATACCCTATAGGCAGGGTCGCGATGGCTACACCTTC.

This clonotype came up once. DNA of the CDR3: TGCGCCAGCAGCCAAGAAGACTTCCAACATGGGCCTTACTACAATGAGCAGTACTTC. Amino acids: CASSQEDFQHGPYYNEQYF. This chain uses TRBV4-1 with TRBJ2-5; no reliable D call. The CDR3 is 19 residues long. CDR1 and CDR2 (germline): MGHRA, YSYEKL. Trimming pared 0 bases from V and 11 bases from J, leaving 31 bases between.

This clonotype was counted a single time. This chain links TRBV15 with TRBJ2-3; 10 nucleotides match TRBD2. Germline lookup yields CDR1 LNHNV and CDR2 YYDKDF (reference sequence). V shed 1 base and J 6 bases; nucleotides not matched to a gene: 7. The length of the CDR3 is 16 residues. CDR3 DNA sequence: TGTGCCACCAGCAGAGTTGATAGCGGGAGGCCGGATACGCAGTATTTT. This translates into CATSRVDSGRPDTQYF.

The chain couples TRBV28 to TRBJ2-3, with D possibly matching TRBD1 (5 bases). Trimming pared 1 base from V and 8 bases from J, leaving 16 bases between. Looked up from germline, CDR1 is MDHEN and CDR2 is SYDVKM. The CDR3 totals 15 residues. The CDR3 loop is CASSLYPGIAGTQYF. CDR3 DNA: TGTGCCAGCAGTTTATATCCAGGGATAGCAGGTACGCAGTATTTT.

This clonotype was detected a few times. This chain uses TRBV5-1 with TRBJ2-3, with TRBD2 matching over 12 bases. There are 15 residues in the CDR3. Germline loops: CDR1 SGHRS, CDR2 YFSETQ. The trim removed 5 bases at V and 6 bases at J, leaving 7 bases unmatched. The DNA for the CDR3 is TGCGCCAGCAGGCCTAGCGGGGGGGCTGCGGATACGCAGTATTTT. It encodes CASRPSGGAADTQYF.

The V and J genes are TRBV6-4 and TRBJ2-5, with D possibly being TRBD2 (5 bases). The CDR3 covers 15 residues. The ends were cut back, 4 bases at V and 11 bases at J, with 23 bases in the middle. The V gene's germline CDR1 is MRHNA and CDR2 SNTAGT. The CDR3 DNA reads TGTGCCAGCAGTGCGTCGAGGGCAGGCATCAAGGAGCAGTACTTC. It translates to CASSASRAGIKEQYF.

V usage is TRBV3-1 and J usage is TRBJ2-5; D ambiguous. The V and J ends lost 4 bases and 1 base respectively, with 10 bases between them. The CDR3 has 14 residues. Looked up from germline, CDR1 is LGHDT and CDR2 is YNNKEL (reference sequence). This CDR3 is CASSPQVGQETQYF. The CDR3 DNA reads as TGTGCCAGCAGCCCCCAGGTTGGCCAAGAGACCCAGTACTTC.

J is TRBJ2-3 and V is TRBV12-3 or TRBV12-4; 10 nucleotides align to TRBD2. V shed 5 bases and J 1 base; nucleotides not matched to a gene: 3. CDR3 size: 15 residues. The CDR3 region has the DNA TGTGCCAGCAGTCAGCGGGAGGGGCGCACAGATACGCAGTATTTT. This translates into CASSQREGRTDTQYF.

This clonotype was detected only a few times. The chain's CDR3 is CSALITGRDSNQPQHF. DNA of the CDR3: TGCAGTGCTCTGATCACGGGGCGAGACAGCAATCAGCCCCAGCATTTT. This chain uses TRBV20-1 with TRBJ1-5, with D perhaps matching TRBD1 (5 bases). V lost 5 bases and J lost 1, with 18 bases in between. The CDR3 totals 16 residues. Germline V gene data show CDR1 as DFQATT and CDR2 as SNEGSKA (reference sequence).

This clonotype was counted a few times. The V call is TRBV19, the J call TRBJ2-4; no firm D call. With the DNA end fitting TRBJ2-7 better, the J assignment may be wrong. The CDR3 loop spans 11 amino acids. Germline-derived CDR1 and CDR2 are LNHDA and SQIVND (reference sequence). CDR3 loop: CASAAGYEQYF. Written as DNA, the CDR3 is TGTGCCAGTGCTGCCGGCTACGAGCAGTACTTC.

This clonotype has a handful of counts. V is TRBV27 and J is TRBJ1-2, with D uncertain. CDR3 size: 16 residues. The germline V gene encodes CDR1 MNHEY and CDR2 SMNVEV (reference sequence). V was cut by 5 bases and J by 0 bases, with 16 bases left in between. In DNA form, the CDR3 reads TGTGCCAGCAGTCCCTCCCTGGCAGCGACTAACTATGGCTACACCTTC. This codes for CASSPSLAATNYGYTF.

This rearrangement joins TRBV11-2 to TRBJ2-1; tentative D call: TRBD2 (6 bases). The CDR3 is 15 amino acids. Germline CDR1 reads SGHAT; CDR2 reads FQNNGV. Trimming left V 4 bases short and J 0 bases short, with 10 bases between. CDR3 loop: CASSYGGDSYNEQFF. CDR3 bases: TGTGCCAGCAGCTACGGGGGAGACTCCTACAATGAGCAGTTCTTC. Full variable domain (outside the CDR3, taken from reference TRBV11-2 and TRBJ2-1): EAGVAQSPRYKIIEKRQSVAFWCNPISGHATLYWYQQILGQGPKLLIQFQNNGVVDDSQLPKDRFSAERLKGVDSTLKIQPAKLEDSAVYLCASSYGGDSYNEQFFGPGTRLTVL.

CDR3 sequence: CASSGPGQGPDTQYF. In nucleotides, the CDR3 is TGTGCCAGCAGCGGTCCGGGACAGGGACCAGATACGCAGTATTTT. The chain combines TRBV7-9 with TRBJ2-3; TRBD1 aligns across 9 bases. The CDR3 consists of 15 residues. V shed 5 bases and J 4 bases; nucleotides not matched to a gene: 7. CDR1 SEHNR and CDR2 FQNEAQ come from the germline V gene (reference sequence). Filled out from reference TRBV7-9 and TRBJ2-3, the complete variable domain reads DTGVSQNPRHKITKRGQNVTFRCDPISEHNRLYWYRQTLGQGPEFLTYFQNEAQLEKSRLLSDRFSAERPKGSFSTLEIQRTEQGDSAMYLCASSGPGQGPDTQYFGPGTRLTVL.

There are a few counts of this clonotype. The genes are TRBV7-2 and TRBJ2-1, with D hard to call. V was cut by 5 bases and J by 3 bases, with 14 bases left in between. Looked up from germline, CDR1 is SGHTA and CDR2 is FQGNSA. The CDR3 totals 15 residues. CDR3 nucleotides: TGTGCCAGCAGCAGGACCCACTACGACTACAATGAGCAGTTCTTC. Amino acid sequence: CASSRTHYDYNEQFF.

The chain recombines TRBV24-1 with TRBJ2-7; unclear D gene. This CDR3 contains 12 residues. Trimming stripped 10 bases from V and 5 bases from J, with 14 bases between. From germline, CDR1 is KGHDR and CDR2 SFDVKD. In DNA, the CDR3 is TGTGCCACGGGTAACAGCCGCGACGAGCAGTACTTC. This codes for CATGNSRDEQYF.

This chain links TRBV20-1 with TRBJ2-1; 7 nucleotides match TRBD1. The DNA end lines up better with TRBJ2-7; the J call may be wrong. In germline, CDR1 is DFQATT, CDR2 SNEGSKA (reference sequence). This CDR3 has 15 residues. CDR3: CSARLRDRLYNEQYF. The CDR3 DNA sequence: TGCAGTGCTCGACTCCGGGACAGACTATACAATGAGCAGTACTTC.